What follows is one T cell receptor beta chain and its context. Its antigen is not known. Sample-barcoded 5' priming and a J-beta primer mix drove a second PCR of 7 to 11 cycles. TCRdb used MiXCR to reprocess the 5' RACE reads, holding one entry per CDR3 protein. The table includes 750,000 to 850,000 distinct CDR3 sequences, around 25% detected once. The sample is drawn from a study of blood T cells in healthy people across ages. This CDR3 comprises 13 residues. Germline V gives CDR1 DFQATT, CDR2 SNEGSKA (reference sequence). Whole-study findings and limits: It was not possible, with unsorted PBMCs, to conclusively compare naive and antigen-experienced cells.

This same sample was also part of a study on T cells of mothers and their children. From that report: All extracted RNA went into cDNA synthesis, about 1.6 ug per 15 ul. Thymic selection molds TCR recombination output in a comparable way in related and unrelated pairs. Clones that were microchimeric and persistent were not detected among T cells.

This TCR was sampled from a boy younger than 18 in good health. This chain connects TRBV20-1 to TRBJ2-7, with 8 bases lining up with TRBD1. Material: blood. The CDR3 DNA is TGCAGAGTCCCGGGACAGGCGAACTACGAGCAGTACTTC. Translating it yields CRVPGQANYEQYF.